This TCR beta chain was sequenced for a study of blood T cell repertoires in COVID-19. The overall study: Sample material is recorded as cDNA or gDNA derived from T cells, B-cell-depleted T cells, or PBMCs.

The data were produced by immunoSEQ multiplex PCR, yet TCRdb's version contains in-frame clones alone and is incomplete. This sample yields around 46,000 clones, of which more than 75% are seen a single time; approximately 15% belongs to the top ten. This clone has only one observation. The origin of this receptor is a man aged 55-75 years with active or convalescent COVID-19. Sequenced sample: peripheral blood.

In DNA, the CDR3 is TGTGCCAGCAGGCCCTTACTTAGTGGTGAGCAGTTCTTC. Its translation is CASRPLLSGEQFF. The chain couples TRBV3-1 (or the pseudogene TRBV3-2) to TRBJ2-1; D unresolved. This CDR3 comprises 13 residues. V shed 6 bases and J shed 9 bases, with 15 bases lying between them. CDR1 and CDR2 from the germline V gene are LGHDT and YNNKEL (reference sequence).